The source of this T cell receptor beta chain is a study of T-cell reconstitution after alpha-beta-depleted transplantation in children. This clonotype came up a few times. The length of the CDR3 is 12 residues. Germline V gives CDR1 SGHRS, CDR2 YFSETQ. Unique molecular identifiers featured in how the TCRbeta library was prepared. TCRdb analysed the PCR reads with MiXCR anew, one entry per CDR3 protein. The sample contains roughly 82,000 distinct CDR3 sequences, around 14% of which appear only once. This specimen consisted of PBMCs, mostly from graft donor cells, obtained 180 days after TCRalphabeta/CD19-depleted stem cell transplant. The receptor's source is a male patient aged 2 to 10 who had a stem cell transplant for acute lymphoblastic leukemia, so the T cells may come from the graft donor. The chain carries TRBV5-1 and TRBJ2-4; either TRBD1 or TRBD2 may fit D (6 bases each). The DNA end is more similar to TRBJ2-7, so the J call may be wrong. CDR3 sequence reads: CASSLAGAEQYF. The CDR3 nucleotides are TGCGCCAGCAGCTTGGCGGGGGCCGAGCAGTACTTC.